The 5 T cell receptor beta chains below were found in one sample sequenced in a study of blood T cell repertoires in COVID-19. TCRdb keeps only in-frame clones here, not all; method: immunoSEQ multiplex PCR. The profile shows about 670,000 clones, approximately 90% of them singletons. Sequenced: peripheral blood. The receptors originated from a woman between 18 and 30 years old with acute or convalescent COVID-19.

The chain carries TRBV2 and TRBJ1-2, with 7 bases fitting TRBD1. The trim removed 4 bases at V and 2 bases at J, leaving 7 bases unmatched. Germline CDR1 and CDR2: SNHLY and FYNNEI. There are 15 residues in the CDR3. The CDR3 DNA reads TGTGCCAGCAGTGTTCCGGGACAGCAGAACTATGGCTACACCTTC. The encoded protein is CASSVPGQQNYGYTF.

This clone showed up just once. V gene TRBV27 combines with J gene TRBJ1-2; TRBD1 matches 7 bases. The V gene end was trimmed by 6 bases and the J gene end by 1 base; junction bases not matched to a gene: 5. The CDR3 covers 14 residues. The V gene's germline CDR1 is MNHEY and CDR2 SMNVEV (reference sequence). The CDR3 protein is CASSRQGGNYGYTF. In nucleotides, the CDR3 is TGTGCCAGCAGCCGACAGGGTGGTAACTATGGCTACACCTTC.

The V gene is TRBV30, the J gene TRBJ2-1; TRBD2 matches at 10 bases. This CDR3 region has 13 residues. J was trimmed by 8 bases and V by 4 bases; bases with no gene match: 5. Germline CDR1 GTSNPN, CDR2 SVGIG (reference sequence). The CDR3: CAWTPSGGYEQFF. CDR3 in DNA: TGTGCCTGGACTCCTAGCGGGGGATATGAGCAGTTCTTC.

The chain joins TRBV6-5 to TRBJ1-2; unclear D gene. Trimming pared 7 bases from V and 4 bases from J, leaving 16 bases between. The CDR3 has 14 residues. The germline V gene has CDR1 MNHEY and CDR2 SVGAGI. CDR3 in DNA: TGTGCCAGCACTAAAGGAAGCCGAGGCTATGGCTACACCTTC. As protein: CASTKGSRGYGYTF.

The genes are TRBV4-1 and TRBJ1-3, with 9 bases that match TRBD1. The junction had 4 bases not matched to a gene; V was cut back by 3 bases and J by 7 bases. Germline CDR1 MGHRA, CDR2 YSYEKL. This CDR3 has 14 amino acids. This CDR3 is CASSHPGQGNTIYF. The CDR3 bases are TGCGCCAGCAGCCACCCCGGACAGGGGAACACCATATATTTT.